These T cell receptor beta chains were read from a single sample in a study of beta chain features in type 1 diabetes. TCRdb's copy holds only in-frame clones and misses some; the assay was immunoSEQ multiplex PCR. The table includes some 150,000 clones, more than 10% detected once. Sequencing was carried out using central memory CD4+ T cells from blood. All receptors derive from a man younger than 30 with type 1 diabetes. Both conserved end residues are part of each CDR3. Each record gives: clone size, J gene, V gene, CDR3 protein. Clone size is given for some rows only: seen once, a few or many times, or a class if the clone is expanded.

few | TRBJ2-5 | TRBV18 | CASSPASEETQYF
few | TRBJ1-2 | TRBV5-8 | CASRRGQEALYGYTF
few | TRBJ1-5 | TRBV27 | CASSSGTGSGNQPQHF
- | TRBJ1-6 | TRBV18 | CASSPDSSYNSPLHF
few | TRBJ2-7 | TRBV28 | CASRLTHEQYF
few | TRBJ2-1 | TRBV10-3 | CAIKPSGYNEQFF
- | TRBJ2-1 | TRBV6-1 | CASSDRGNEQFF
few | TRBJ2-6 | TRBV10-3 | CAITTAPTSGANVLTF
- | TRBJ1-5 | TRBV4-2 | CASSQDRGEQGDSNQPQHF
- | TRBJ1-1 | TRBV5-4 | CASRRDISEAFF